The clone carrying this TCR beta chain was detected once. Its antigen is unidentified. This entry comes from a study of vaccination and CD4 T cells after COVID-19. Study-wide findings and caveats: It was observed that, in convalescent patients, a median around 90% of reactive clones arose only post-vaccination. Analysis of convalescent patients found that 304 of 307 vaccine-specific clones were spike mono-reactive.

The CDR3 loop spans 15 amino acids. Germline V gives CDR1 KGHSH, CDR2 LQKENI. V dropped 2 bases and J dropped 0 bases, with 7 bases sitting between them. Treatment described: approximately 9-day PBMC culture with coronavirus spike peptide pools or control peptides (ViraFEST assay). Sequenced with the Oncomine TCR Beta short-read assay was DNA taken from cultured CD4+ T cells. Cultured CD4+ T cells were the source of extracted genomic DNA. One entry per CDR3 protein, called by TCRdb with MiXCR from the PCR reads. The sample carries some 18,000 distinct CDR3 sequences, 40% to 60% recorded once. The chain carries TRBV18 and TRBJ2-2; D call uncertain. The TCR was taken from a human donor who had recovered from COVID-19. The sequencing used CD4+ T cells from blood, cultured in vitro, collected before SARS-CoV-2 vaccination. CDR3 in DNA: TGTGCCAGCTCACCAGTGCTCGCGAACACCGGGGAGCTGTTTTTT. It is translated as CASSPVLANTGELFF.